This T cell receptor (beta chain) was captured in a study of blood T cell repertoires in COVID-19. Study-wide background: Both acute and convalescent COVID-19 samples were obtained from the United States, Italy and Spain.

Participants spanned ages about 18 to 95 years and resided in about two dozen US areas. People in the exposed group encountered a COVID-19 case within 2 weeks before entering the study. Per the study methods: Counts of nucleated cells, estimated from reference gene primer amplification, were obtained. Produced via immunoSEQ multiplex PCR; TCRdb's table is partial and in-frame only. V and J calls and clone size are copied from that table; D and trimming were computed from the DNA. The data contain over 250,000 clones, about four fifths of them seen just once; the ten biggest clones take up about 5%. The TCR comes from a man aged 40-49 years who had been exposed to COVID-19. The sequenced sample consisted of PBMCs or T cells enriched from blood (not recorded which).

The CDR3 DNA reads as TGTGCCAGCAGCCAACCCCCTCAGGACACTGAAGCTTTCTTT. Its protein product is CASSQPPQDTEAFF. This chain uses TRBV4-2 with TRBJ1-1; D gene ambiguous. CDR1 and CDR2 from the germline V gene are LGHNA and YNFKEQ. The CDR3 covers 14 residues. The germline V and J ends were trimmed by 2 bases and 3 bases, with 10 bases remaining between them.